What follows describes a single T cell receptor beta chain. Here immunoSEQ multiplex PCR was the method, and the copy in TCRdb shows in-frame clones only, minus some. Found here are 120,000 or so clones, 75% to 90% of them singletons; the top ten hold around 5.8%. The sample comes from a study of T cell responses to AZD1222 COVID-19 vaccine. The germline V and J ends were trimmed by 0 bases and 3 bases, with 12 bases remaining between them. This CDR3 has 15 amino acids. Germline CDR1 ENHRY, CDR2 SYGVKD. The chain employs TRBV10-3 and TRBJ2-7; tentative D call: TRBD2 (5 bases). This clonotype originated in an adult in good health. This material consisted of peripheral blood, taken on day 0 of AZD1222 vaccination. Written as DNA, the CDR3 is TGTGCCATCAGTGAGTCCAACGGGAAGATCTACGAGCAGTACTTC. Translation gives CAISESNGKIYEQYF.